This entry describes one TCR beta chain. The data belong to a study of T cell responses to AZD1222 COVID-19 vaccine. Germline values: CDR1 LNHDA, CDR2 SQIVND (reference sequence). Trimming removed 7 bases from V and 2 bases from J, with 14 bases in between. This CDR3 contains 15 residues. Some clones are missing from TCRdb's copy, which holds only in-frame ones; the method was immunoSEQ multiplex PCR. The table has roughly 150,000 clones, around 85% seen once. The sample here was peripheral blood, taken 28 days after the second AZD1222 dose. The V and J genes are TRBV19 and TRBJ2-2; no clear D. The receptor was derived from an adult who received the AZD1222 COVID-19 vaccine. CDR3 nucleotide sequence: TGTGCCAGTAAAGGGCAGTCATTAAACACCGGGGAGCTGTTTTTT. Translation: CASKGQSLNTGELFF. Supplemented by reference TRBV19 and TRBJ2-2, the full variable domain reads DGGITQSPKYLFRKEGQNVTLSCEQNLNHDAMYWYRQDPGQGLRLIYYSQIVNDFQKGDIAEGYSVSREKKESFPLTVTSAQKNPTAFYLCASKGQSLNTGELFFGEGSRLTVL.